This T cell receptor (beta chain) derives from a study of early T cells in non-severe SARS-CoV-2 infection. As for the study in general: With bulk RNA from unsorted whole blood as input, sequencing yielded unpaired chains.

Researchers attached unique molecular identifiers to individual cDNA molecules. TCRdb re-called the 5' RACE reads with MiXCR, one entry per CDR3 protein. The sample comprises some 73,000 distinct CDR3 sequences, approximately 12% of which are singletons, and roughly 3.2% rests with the top ten. Germline V gene sequence: CDR1 SQVTM, CDR2 ANQGSEA. The ends were cut back, 6 bases at V and 0 bases at J, with 34 bases in the middle. This CDR3 spans 21 amino acids. Sequencing input: whole blood. This clonotype was obtained from an adult who was a healthcare worker with PCR-confirmed SARS-CoV-2 infection or an uninfected control (not recorded which). The J gene is TRBJ2-3, the V gene TRBV29-1, with no clear D. The chain's CDR3 is CSVARVPEPHRSPPSTDTQYF. The CDR3 DNA reads as TGCAGCGTCGCCCGGGTCCCGGAACCGCACCGCAGCCCCCCGAGCACAGATACGCAGTATTTT.